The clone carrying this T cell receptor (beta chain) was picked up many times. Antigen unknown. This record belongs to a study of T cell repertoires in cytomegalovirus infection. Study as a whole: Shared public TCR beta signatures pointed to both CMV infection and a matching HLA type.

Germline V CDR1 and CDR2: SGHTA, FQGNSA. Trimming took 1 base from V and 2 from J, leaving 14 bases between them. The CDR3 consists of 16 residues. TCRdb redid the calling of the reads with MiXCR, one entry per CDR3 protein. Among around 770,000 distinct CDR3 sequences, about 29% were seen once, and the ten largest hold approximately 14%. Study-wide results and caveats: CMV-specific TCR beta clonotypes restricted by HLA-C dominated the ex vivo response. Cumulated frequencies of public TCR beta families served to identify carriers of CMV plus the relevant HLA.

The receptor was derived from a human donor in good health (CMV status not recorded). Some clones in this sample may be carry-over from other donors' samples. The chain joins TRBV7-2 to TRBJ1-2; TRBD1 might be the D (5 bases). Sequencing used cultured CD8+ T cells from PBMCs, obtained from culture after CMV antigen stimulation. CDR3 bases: TGTGCCAGCAGCTTAGATAATGCAGGGAGCAACTATGGCTACACCTTC. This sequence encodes CASSLDNAGSNYGYTF.